Below, 19 T cell receptor beta chains from the same sample are listed, as sequenced in a study of graft-versus-host responses after intestinal transplantation. Only in-frame clones appear in the TCRdb table, and some are missing; sequencing was by immunoSEQ multiplex PCR. The sample has about 22,000 clones; around 56% are singletons. Sequenced here: alloreactive CD4+ T cells from a mixed lymphocyte reaction culture, sampled before intestinal transplant. The subset denotes: CFSE-low proliferating T cells sorted from roughly 6-day pre-transplant mixed lymphocyte reaction (GvH or HvG direction). These receptors all stem from a human patient who received an intestinal transplant.

This clone showed up just once. The rearrangement links TRBV5-1 to TRBJ2-7; TRBD2 agrees at 9 bases. V shed 4 bases, J shed 3 bases, and the junction held 5 bases outside the gene matches. CDR1 is SGHRS, CDR2 YFSETQ, per germline. The length of the CDR3 is 14 residues. The CDR3 region is CASSERAGGYEQYF. The CDR3 DNA reads as TGCGCCAGCAGCGAAAGAGCGGGGGGCTACGAGCAGTACTTC.

This clone was found a few times. The V and J genes are TRBV7-6 and TRBJ1-5, with D perhaps matching TRBD1 (5 bases). V lost 3 bases, J lost 4 bases, and 10 bases lay in between. The CDR3 consists of 14 residues. The germline V gene encodes CDR1 SGHVS and CDR2 FNYEAQ. The CDR3 region is CASSFRPGNQPQHF. Written as DNA, the CDR3 is TGTGCCAGCAGCTTTCGCCCAGGGAATCAGCCCCAGCATTTT. The full variable domain, its missing parts supplied by reference TRBV7-6 and TRBJ1-5, is GAGVSQSPRYKVTKRGQDVALRCDPISGHVSLYWYRQALGQGPEFLTYFNYEAQQDKSGLPNDRFSAERPEGSISTLTIQRTEQRDSAMYRCASSFRPGNQPQHFGDGTRLSIL.

This chain connects TRBV6-6 to TRBJ1-2; D perhaps matches TRBD1 (5 bases). The CDR3 is 13 amino acids. The V gene's germline CDR1 is MNHNY and CDR2 SVGAGI (reference sequence). V lost 6 bases and J lost 5, with 13 bases in between. CDR3 DNA sequence: TGTGCCAGCAGACTCCCGGGGGGGTATGGCTACACCTTC. Translated: CASRLPGGYGYTF.

This chain uses TRBV10-3 with TRBJ2-3; maybe TRBD2 (5 bases). Germline V gene sequence: CDR1 ENHRY, CDR2 SYGVKD. The CDR3 runs to 12 residues. Trimming shortened V by 8 bases and J by 0 bases, and 6 bases separated the two germline ends. The CDR3 protein is CAIRGSTDTQYF. DNA for the CDR3: TGTGCCATCCGCGGGAGCACAGATACGCAGTATTTT.

The V gene is TRBV27, the J gene TRBJ2-2; 15 bases map to TRBD2. This CDR3 region has 16 residues. J lost 7 bases, V lost 5 bases, and 5 bases had no gene match. Looked up from germline, CDR1 is MNHEY and CDR2 is SMNVEV (reference sequence). The DNA for the CDR3 is TGTGCCAGCAGTAAGGGACTAGCGGGAGGTGGCGGGGAGCTGTTTTTT. Translation: CASSKGLAGGGGELFF.

The chain has TRBV2 and TRBJ1-5; no clear D gene. In germline, CDR1 is SNHLY, CDR2 FYNNEI. V lost 3 bases and J lost 0, with 9 bases in between. The CDR3 consists of 15 residues. The CDR3 DNA sequence: TGTGCCAGCAGTGAGGGAGGGTATAGCAATCAGCCCCAGCATTTT. This gives the protein CASSEGGYSNQPQHF. Complete variable domain (other parts from reference TRBV2 and TRBJ1-5): EPEVTQTPSHQVTQMGQEVILRCVPISNHLYFYWYRQILGQKVEFLVSFYNNEISEKSEIFDDQFSVERPDGSNFTLKIRSTKLEDSAMYFCASSEGGYSNQPQHFGDGTRLSIL.

The V call is TRBV7-6, the J call TRBJ1-6, with D tentatively TRBD1 (6 bases). V lost 3 bases, J lost 14 bases, and 23 bases lay in between. Looked up from germline, CDR1 is SGHVS and CDR2 is FNYEAQ. The CDR3 runs 16 residues. The DNA of the CDR3 is TGTGCCAGCAGCTTTACTGGGGGCAGGGGCCCTACCACCCTCCACTTT. It codes for CASSFTGGRGPTTLHF.

The V and J genes are TRBV9 and TRBJ2-1; 10 bases map to TRBD2. The CDR3 has 15 residues. Germline-derived CDR1 and CDR2 are SGDLS and YYNGEE. V was clipped by 6 bases and J by 6 bases; unmatched bases: 9. The CDR3 bases are TGTGCCAGCACTTTATCAGCGGGAGGGGGCAATGAGCAGTTCTTC. It codes for CASTLSAGGGNEQFF. The full variable domain, its missing parts supplied by reference TRBV9 and TRBJ2-1, is DSGVTQTPKHLITATGQRVTLRCSPRSGDLSVYWYQQSLDQGLQFLIQYYNGEERAKGNILERFSAQQFPDLHSELNLSSLELGDSALYFCASTLSAGGGNEQFFGPGTRLTVL.

This clone was found a few times. This chain uses TRBV27 with TRBJ2-7; 10 positions match TRBD1. Trimming at V came to 3 bases and at J to 4 bases, leaving 6 bases not matched to a gene. The CDR3 runs to 15 residues. The germline V gene has CDR1 MNHEY and CDR2 SMNVEV (reference sequence). The chain's CDR3 is CASSLGQGLRYEQYF. The CDR3 nucleotides are TGTGCCAGCAGTTTGGGACAGGGGTTGCGATACGAGCAGTACTTC.

This clone was counted a single time. The chain couples TRBV19 to TRBJ1-2; a weak D match, TRBD1 (6 bases). The CDR3 extends over 16 amino acids. V was trimmed by 5 bases and J by 1 base, leaving 17 bases between them. Germline CDR1 reads LNHDA; CDR2 reads SQIVND (reference sequence). DNA for the CDR3: TGTGCCAGTAGTTTCCGACAGGCCGCTCTTAACTATGGCTACACCTTC. It codes for CASSFRQAALNYGYTF.

Only a few counts were recorded for this clone. The chain combines TRBV30 with TRBJ1-1; TRBD1 aligns across 11 bases. CDR3 length: 13 residues. The germline V gene encodes CDR1 GTSNPN and CDR2 SVGIG (reference sequence). The CDR3 DNA follows: TGTGCGCACCGGGACAGGGGGGATACTGAAGCTTTCTTT. It is translated as CAHRDRGDTEAFF.

This clone has just a few counts. The chain carries TRBV7-2 and TRBJ1-2; D perhaps matches TRBD1 (6 bases). CDR3 length: 13 residues. Germline loops: CDR1 SGHTA, CDR2 FQGNSA. Trimming took 3 bases from V and 3 from J, leaving 8 bases between them. Here the CDR3 DNA reads TGTGCCAGCAGCTTGGACAGTCACTATGGCTACACCTTC. Translated, it gives CASSLDSHYGYTF.

The chain recombines TRBV19 with TRBJ2-5; 11 bases line up with TRBD2. CDR3 length: 15 amino acids. Losses at the gene ends were 3 bases for V and 5 bases for J; bases not matched to a gene: 5. Looked up from germline, CDR1 is LNHDA and CDR2 is SQIVND (reference sequence). The CDR3 coding sequence is TGTGCCAGTAGTATTGCTAGCGGGGGGAGGGAGACCCAGTACTTC. Translation: CASSIASGGRETQYF.

Only one count was recorded for this clone. The chain joins TRBV10-2 to TRBJ2-5; 15 bases are a match to TRBD2. Germline assignment: CDR1 WSHSY and CDR2 SAAADI. Losses at the gene ends were 5 bases for V and 4 bases for J; bases not matched to a gene: 8. This CDR3 is built from 17 residues. The CDR3 DNA reads as TGCGCCAGCAGTCCGAGACGGACTAGCGGGGGGGGAGAGACCCAGTACTTC. Residues: CASSPRRTSGGGETQYF.

This clone was seen more than once but under ten times. The chain has TRBV10-3 and TRBJ2-3; 10 bases agree with TRBD2. The trim removed 6 bases at V and 8 bases at J, leaving 11 bases unmatched. CDR3 length equals 15 residues. Germline V gives CDR1 ENHRY, CDR2 SYGVKD. The CDR3: CAISVGLANAVTQYF. In DNA form, the CDR3 reads TGTGCCATCAGCGTGGGACTAGCGAATGCAGTTACGCAGTATTTT.

This chain joins TRBV30 and TRBJ2-1; 7 positions agree with TRBD1. V shed 4 bases and J 1 base; nucleotides not matched to a gene: 4. Germline V gives CDR1 GTSNPN, CDR2 SVGIG (reference sequence). The CDR3 has 14 residues. The CDR3 sequence is CAWKRQGSYNEQFF. The CDR3 nucleotides are TGTGCCTGGAAGAGACAGGGTTCCTACAATGAGCAGTTCTTC. The whole variable domain, remainder taken from reference TRBV30 and TRBJ2-1, is SQTIHQWPATLVQPVGSPLSLECTVEGTSNPNLYWYRQAAGRGLQLLFYSVGIGQISSEVPQNLSASRPQDRQFILSSKKLLLSDSGFYLCAWKRQGSYNEQFFGPGTRLTVL.

Here the CDR3 DNA reads TGCAGCGTGGCAAGGGGGTCCATGAACACTGAAGCTTTCTTT. Residues: CSVARGSMNTEAFF. This chain connects TRBV29-1 to TRBJ1-1; D perhaps matches TRBD1 (6 bases). This CDR3 region has 14 residues. Trimming removed 6 bases from V and 0 bases from J, with 14 bases in between. Germline CDR1 reads SQVTM; CDR2 reads ANQGSEA.

V usage is TRBV6-6 and J usage is TRBJ1-5; TRBD1 might be the D (5 bases). Per the germline V gene, CDR1 is MNHNY and CDR2 is SVGAGI (reference sequence). CDR3 length: 14 residues. V was clipped by 0 bases and J by 5 bases, with 8 bases between them. Here the CDR3 reads CASSYSGGDQPQHF. In DNA, the CDR3 is TGTGCCAGCAGTTACTCGGGGGGAGATCAGCCCCAGCATTTT.

The chain uses TRBV5-1 and TRBJ1-2; D perhaps matches TRBD1 (6 bases). CDR3 length: 13 residues. The germline V gene has CDR1 SGHRS and CDR2 YFSETQ. V lost 0 bases and J lost 6, with 9 bases in between. DNA of the CDR3: TGCGCCAGCAGCTTGGGCAGGGGAGATGGCTACACCTTC. Translated, it gives CASSLGRGDGYTF.